This T cell receptor (beta chain) was documented in a study of T cell responses to AZD1222 COVID-19 vaccine. General study points: Possibly, clonal diversity was underestimated; donors were largely white British and included more females. At 160-218 and 743-854, vaccine-associated CD4 TCRs were dominant, and they spanned spike.

Notes on this clone: Antigen unknown.

This CDR3 contains 14 residues. V shed 2 bases, J shed 8 bases, and the junction held 5 bases outside the gene matches. Germline V gene lookup returns CDR1 MNHNS and CDR2 SASEGT. TCRdb keeps only in-frame clones here, not all; method: immunoSEQ multiplex PCR. The data show roughly 70,000 clones, roughly 82% seen once. The V and J genes are TRBV6-1 and TRBJ1-2; 10 nucleotides match TRBD1. This clonotype was sampled from an adult in good health. The sample here was peripheral blood, taken on day 0 of AZD1222 vaccination. CDR3 DNA sequence: TGTGCCAGCAGTGAACTGTGGGACAGGGGAGGCTACACCTTC. Its translation: CASSELWDRGGYTF.